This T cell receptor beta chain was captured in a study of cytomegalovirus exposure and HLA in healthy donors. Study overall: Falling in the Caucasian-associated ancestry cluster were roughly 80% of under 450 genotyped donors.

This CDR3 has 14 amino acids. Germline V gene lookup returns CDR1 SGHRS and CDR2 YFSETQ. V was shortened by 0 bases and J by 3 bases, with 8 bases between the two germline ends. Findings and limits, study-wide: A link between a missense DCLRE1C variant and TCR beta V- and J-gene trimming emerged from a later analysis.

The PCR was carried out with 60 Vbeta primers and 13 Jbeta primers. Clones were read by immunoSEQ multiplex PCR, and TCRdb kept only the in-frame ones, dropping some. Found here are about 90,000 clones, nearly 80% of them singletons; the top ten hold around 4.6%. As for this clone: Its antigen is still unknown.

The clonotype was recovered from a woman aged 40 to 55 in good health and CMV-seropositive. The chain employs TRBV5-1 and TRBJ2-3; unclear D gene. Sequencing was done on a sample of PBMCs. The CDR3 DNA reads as TGCGCCAGCAGCTTGGTTCCAGGAACAGATACGCAGTATTTT. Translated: CASSLVPGTDTQYF.